This T cell receptor (beta chain) was sequenced during a study of T cell repertoires in cytomegalovirus infection (dated by TCRdb to the late 2010s). As for the study more broadly: The peptide stimulations were aimed at well-studied HLA-B-restricted epitopes as well as recently identified HLA-C-restricted CMV epitopes, whose presentation resists viral immunomodulation. Because public TCR beta signatures pointed to carriage of CMV infection together with the matching HLA type, the HLA type of each donor mattered for the analysis.

The CDR3 runs 12 amino acids, cysteine and phenylalanine included. CDR3 DNA only is kept here, 36 bases in frame from base 1. The germline V gene sets CDR1 to SGHTA and CDR2 to FQGNSA. Cut back by 3 bases and 6 bases, the V and J ends lie 5 bases apart. Findings and caveats that apply to the study as a whole: In the ex vivo response, HLA-C-restricted CMV-specific TCR beta clonotypes were dominant, and in two of eight donors the single most frequent clonotype came from this HLA-C-restricted group. Cumulative frequency of public TCR beta family members discriminated carriers of CMV infection plus the relevant HLA type in this cohort and an independent 352-donor cohort.

Instrument used: Illumina HiSeq 1500. TCRdb reworked the public reads: Q25 trimming with fastp, MiXCR clone assembly, productive beta chains retained. Every distinct CDR3 protein forms one entry, paired with its most common genes and DNA. Within this sample are about a million distinct CDR3 sequences, with less than 40% of them counted one time only. The top ten clones comprise more than 12% of the sample. This clonotype was counted at least ten times. It has no known antigen specificity. Base qualities were left out, and no much larger clone turns up one base away. The treatment or condition label, read with the paper, signifies: in vitro stimulation with specific CMV peptide epitopes to enrich CMV-specific T cells.

The input for sequencing was cultured CD8+ T cells from PBMCs, taken from culture after CMV antigen stimulation. Recombination connected TRBV7-2 to TRBJ2-2, with an unclear D gene assignment. The TCR comes from a human donor in good health (CMV status not recorded). Some clones in this sample may be carry-over from other donors' samples. CDR3 region: CASSFSAGELFF. The DNA sequence is TGTGCCAGCAGCTTTTCTGCCGGGGAGCTGTTTTTT.